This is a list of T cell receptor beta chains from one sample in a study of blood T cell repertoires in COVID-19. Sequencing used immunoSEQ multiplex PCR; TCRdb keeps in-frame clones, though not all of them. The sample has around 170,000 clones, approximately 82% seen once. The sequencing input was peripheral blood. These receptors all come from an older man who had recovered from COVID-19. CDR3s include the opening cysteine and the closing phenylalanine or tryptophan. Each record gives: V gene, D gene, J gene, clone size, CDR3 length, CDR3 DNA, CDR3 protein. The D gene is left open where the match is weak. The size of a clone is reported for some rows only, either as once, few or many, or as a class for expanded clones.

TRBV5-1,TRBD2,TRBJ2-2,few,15,TGCGCCAGCAGCCCGGGACTAGCGGGGACCGGGGAGCTGTTTTTT,CASSPGLAGTGELFF
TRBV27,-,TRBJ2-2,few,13,TGTGCCAGCAGTTCGGGGGGCTTAGGGGAGCTGTTTTTT,CASSSGGLGELFF
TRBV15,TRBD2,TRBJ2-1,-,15,TGTGCCACCAGCCCCCGCGGGGGGAACTACAATGAGCAGTTCTTC,CATSPRGGNYNEQFF
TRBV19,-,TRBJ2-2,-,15,TGTGCCAGTAGTATAGCAGGGTCCGCCACCGGGGAGCTGTTTTTT,CASSIAGSATGELFF
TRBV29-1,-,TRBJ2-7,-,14,TGCAGTGTTAAGGTCGGGGAAGCGTCCTACGAGCAGTACTTC,CSVKVGEASYEQYF
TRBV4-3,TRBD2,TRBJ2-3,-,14,TGCGCCAGCAGCCAAGACGGGAGGGGCGATACGCAGTATTTT,CASSQDGRGDTQYF
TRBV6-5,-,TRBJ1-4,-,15,TGTGCCAGCACCGCCTGGGAGGCTATAAATGAAAAACTGTTTTTT,CASTAWEAINEKLFF
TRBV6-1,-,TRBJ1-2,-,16,TGTGCCAGCAGTGAAAGTGCGGGAAGGGCGGACTATGGCTACACCTTC,CASSESAGRADYGYTF
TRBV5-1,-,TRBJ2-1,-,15,TGCGCCAGCAGCCCCGGGACACCAACTTACAATGAGCAGTTCTTC,CASSPGTPTYNEQFF
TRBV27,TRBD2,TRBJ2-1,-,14,TGTGCCAGCAGTTTAAGGACTAGTCACAATGAGCAGTTCTTC,CASSLRTSHNEQFF
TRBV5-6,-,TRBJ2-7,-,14,TGTGCCAGCAGCTTGACAGGAGGGCGGCGCGAGCAGTACTTC,CASSLTGGRREQYF
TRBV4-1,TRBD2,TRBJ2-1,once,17,TGCGCCAGCAGCCAAGGTTTGGGACTAGCGGAAGGGAATGAGCAGTTCTTC,CASSQGLGLAEGNEQFF
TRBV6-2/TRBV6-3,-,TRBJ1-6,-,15,TGTGCCAGCAGTTACTTCTCAGGGAGGCAGTCACCCCTCCACTTT,CASSYFSGRQSPLHF
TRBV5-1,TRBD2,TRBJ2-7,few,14,TGCGCCAGCAGCCAGACTAGCGGGAGGGACGAGCAGTACTTC,CASSQTSGRDEQYF
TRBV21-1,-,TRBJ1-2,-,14,TGTGCCAGCAGCACGTTTTACAGGGACTATGGCTACACCTTC,CASSTFYRDYGYTF
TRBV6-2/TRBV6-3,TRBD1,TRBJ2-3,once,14,TGTGCCAGCAGTTACGGACAGGGGATAGATACGCAGTATTTT,CASSYGQGIDTQYF
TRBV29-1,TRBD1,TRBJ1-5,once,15,TGCAGCGTTCTCTCAGGGGACAGGGCGGGACAGCCCCAGCATTTT,CSVLSGDRAGQPQHF
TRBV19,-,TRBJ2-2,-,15,TGTGCCAGTAGTATTGTTGCGGGGAACACCGGGGAGCTGTTTTTT,CASSIVAGNTGELFF
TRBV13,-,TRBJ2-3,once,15,TGTGCCAGCAGCATCCGGGACAAGATCACAGATACGCAGTATTTT,CASSIRDKITDTQYF
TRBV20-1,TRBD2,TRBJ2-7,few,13,TGCAGTGCTAGTGGGACTAGTAGGGGCGAGCAGTACTTC,CSASGTSRGEQYF
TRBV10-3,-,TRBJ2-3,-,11,TGTGCCATCAGGGCCGCAGATACGCAGTATTTT,CAIRAADTQYF
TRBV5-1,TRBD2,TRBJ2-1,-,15,TGCGCCAGCAGCTTTTCTAGCGGGACTCCCAATGAGCAGTTCTTC,CASSFSSGTPNEQFF
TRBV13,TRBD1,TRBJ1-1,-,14,TGTGCCAGCAGCATACAGGGGCGCGACACTGAAGCTTTCTTT,CASSIQGRDTEAFF
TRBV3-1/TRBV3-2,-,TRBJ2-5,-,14,TGTGCCAGCAGCCAAGATACGAGGGCAGAGACCCAGTACTTC,CASSQDTRAETQYF
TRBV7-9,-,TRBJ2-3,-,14,TGTGCCAGCAGCTTGTTAGAAAACACAGATACGCAGTATTTT,CASSLLENTDTQYF